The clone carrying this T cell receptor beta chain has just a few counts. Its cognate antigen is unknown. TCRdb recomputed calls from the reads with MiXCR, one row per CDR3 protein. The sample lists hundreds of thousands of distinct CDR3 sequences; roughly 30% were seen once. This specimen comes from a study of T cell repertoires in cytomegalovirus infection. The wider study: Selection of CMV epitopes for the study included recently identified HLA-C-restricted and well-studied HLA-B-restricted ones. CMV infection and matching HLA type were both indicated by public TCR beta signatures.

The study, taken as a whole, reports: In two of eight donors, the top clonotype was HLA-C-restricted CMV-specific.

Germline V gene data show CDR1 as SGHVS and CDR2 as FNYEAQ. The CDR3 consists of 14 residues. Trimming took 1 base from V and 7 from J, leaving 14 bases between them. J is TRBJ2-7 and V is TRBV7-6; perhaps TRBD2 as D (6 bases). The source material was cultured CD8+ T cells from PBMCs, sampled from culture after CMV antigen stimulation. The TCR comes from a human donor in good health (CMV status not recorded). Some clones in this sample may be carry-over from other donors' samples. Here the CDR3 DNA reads TGTGCCAGCAGCTTAGGTGCGGGCCGGGGGGAGCAGTACTTC. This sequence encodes CASSLGAGRGEQYF.